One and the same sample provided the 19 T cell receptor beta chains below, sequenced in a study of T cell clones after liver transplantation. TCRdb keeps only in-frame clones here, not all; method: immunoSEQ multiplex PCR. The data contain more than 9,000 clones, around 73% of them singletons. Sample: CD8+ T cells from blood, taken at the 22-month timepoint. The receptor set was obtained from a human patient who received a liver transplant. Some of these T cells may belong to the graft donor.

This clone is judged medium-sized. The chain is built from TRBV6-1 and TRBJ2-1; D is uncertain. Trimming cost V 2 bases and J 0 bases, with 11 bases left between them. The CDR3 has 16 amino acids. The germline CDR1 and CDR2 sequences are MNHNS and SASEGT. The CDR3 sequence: CASSEHGPSSYNEQFF. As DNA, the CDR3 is TGTGCCAGCAGTGAACACGGGCCCAGCTCCTACAATGAGCAGTTCTTC.

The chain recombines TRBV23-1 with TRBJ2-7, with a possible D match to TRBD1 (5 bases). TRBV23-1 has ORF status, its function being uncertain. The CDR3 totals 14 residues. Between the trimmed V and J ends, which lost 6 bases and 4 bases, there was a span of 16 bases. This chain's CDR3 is CASSDGQLWYEQYF. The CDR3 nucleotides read TGCGCCAGCAGCGATGGACAACTTTGGTACGAGCAGTACTTC.

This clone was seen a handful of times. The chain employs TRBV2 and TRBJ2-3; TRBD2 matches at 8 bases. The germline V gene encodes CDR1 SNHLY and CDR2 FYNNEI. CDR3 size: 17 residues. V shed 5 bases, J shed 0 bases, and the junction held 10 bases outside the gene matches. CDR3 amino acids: CASSMRGANPSTDTQYF. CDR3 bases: TGTGCCAGCAGTATGCGGGGGGCAAACCCTAGCACAGATACGCAGTATTTT.

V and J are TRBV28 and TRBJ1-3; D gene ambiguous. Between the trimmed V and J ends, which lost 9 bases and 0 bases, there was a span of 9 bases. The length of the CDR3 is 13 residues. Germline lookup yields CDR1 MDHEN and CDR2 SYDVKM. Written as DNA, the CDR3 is TGTGCCAGGATATGGAGCTCTGGAAACACCATATATTTT. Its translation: CARIWSSGNTIYF. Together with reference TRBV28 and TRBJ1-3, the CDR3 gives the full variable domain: DVKVTQSSRYLVKRTGEKVFLECVQDMDHENMFWYRQDPGLGLRLIYFSYDVKMKEKGDIPEGYSVSREKKERFSLILESASTNQTSMYLCARIWSSGNTIYFGEGSWLTVV.

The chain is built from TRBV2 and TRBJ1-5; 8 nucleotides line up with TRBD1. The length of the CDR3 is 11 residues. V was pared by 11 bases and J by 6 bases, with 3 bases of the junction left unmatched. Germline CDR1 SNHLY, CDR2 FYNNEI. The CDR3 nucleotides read TGTGCCGGACAGGGTATTCAGCCCCAGCATTTT. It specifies CAGQGIQPQHF.

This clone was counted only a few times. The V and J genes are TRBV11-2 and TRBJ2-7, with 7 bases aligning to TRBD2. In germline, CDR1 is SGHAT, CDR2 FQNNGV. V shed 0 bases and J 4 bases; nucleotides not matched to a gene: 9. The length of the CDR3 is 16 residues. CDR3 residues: CASSLDYTGEGYEQYF. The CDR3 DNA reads TGTGCCAGCAGCTTAGATTACACGGGGGAGGGGTACGAGCAGTACTTC.

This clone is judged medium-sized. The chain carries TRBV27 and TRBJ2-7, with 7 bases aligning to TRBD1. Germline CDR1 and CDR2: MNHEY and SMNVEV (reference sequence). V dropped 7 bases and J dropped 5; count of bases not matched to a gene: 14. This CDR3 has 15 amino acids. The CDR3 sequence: CASTSNRQGRNEQYF. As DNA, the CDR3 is TGTGCCAGCACCAGTAATAGACAGGGCAGGAACGAGCAGTACTTC.

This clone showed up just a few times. The CDR3 bases are TGTGCCAGCAGCTGGACCGATATGAACACTGAAGCTTTCTTT. It yields the protein CASSWTDMNTEAFF. The rearrangement joins TRBV11-1 to TRBJ1-1; no clear D. The V gene lost 4 bases and the J gene lost 0 bases, with 9 bases spanning the gap. The germline V gene has CDR1 SGHAT and CDR2 FQDESV (reference sequence). This CDR3 contains 14 residues.

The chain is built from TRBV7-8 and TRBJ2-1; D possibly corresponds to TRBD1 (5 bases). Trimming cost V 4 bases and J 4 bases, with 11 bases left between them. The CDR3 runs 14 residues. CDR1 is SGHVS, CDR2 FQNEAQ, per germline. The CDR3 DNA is TGTGCCAGCAGCTCTCACAGGATTTACAATGAGCAGTTCTTC. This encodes CASSSHRIYNEQFF.

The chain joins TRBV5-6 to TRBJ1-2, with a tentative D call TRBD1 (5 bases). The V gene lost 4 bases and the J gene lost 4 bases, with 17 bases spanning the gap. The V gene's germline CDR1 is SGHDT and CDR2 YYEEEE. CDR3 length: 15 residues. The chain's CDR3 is CASSPTGTDFYGYTF. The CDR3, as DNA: TGTGCCAGCAGCCCCACTGGGACGGACTTCTATGGCTACACCTTC.

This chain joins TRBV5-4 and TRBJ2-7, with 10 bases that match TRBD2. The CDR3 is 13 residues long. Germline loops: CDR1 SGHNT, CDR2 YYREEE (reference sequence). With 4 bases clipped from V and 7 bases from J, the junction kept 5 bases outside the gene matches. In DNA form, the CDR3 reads TGTGCCAGCAGCCAGGGACTAGCGTGGGAGCAGTACTTC. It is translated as CASSQGLAWEQYF.

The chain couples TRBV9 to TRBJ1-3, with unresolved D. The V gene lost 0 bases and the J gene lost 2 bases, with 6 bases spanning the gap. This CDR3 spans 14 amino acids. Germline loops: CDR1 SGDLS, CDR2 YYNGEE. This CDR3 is CASSVEGTGNTIYF. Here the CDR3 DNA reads TGTGCCAGCAGCGTAGAGGGAACTGGAAACACCATATATTTT.

CDR3 nucleotide sequence: TGTGCCAGCAGTCATCGGGACAGGGCTACGTACGAGCAGTACTTC. Amino acids: CASSHRDRATYEQYF. The chain has TRBV27 and TRBJ2-7, with 9 positions matching TRBD1. V lost 5 bases to trimming and J lost 4 bases; unmatched junction nucleotides: 9. In germline, CDR1 is MNHEY, CDR2 SMNVEV (reference sequence). The CDR3 consists of 15 residues.

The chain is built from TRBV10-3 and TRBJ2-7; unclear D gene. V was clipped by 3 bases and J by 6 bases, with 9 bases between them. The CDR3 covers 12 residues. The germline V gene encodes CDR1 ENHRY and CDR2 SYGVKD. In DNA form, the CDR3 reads TGTGCCATCAGTGACCGTTCAGGCGAGCAGTACTTC. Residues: CAISDRSGEQYF.

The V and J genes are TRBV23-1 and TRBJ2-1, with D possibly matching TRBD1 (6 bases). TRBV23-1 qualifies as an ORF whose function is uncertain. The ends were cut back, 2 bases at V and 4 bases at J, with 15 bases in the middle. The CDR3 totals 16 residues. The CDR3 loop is CASSQNSRDTYNEQFF. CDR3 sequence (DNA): TGCGCCAGCAGTCAAAACTCACGGGACACTTACAATGAGCAGTTCTTC.

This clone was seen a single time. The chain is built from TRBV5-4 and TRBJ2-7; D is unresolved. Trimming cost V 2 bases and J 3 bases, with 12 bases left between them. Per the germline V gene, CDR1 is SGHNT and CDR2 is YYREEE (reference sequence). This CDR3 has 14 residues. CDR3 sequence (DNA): TGTGCCAGCAGCTTTCTCGCGTCTGGCTACGAGCAGTACTTC. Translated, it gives CASSFLASGYEQYF.

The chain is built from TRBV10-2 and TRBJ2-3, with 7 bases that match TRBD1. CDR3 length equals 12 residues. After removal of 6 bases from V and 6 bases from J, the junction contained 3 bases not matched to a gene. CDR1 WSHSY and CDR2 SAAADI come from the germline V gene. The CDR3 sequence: CASRTGLDTQYF. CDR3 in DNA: TGCGCCAGCAGGACAGGGTTGGATACGCAGTATTTT.

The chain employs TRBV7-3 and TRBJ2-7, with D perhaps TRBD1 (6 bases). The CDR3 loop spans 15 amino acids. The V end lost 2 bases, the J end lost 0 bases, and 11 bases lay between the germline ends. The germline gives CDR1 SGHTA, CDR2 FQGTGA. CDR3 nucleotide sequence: TGTGCCAGCAGCTTATACAGGGATAGCTCCTACGAGCAGTACTTC. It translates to CASSLYRDSSYEQYF.

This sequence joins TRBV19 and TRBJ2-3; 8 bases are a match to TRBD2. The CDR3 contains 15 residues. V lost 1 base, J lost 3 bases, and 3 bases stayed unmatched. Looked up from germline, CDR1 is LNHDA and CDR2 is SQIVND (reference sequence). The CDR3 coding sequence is TGTGCCAGTAGTATAGCGGGGGGGCATACAGATACGCAGTATTTT. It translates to CASSIAGGHTDTQYF.